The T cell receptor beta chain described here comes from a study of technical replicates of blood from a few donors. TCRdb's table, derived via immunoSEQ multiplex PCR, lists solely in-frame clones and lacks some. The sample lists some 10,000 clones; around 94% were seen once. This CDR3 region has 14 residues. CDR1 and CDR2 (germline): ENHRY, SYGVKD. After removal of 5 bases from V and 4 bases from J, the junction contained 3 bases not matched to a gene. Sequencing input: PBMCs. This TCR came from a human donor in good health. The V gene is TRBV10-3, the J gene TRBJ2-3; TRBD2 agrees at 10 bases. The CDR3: CAISRGLAADTQYF. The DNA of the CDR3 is TGTGCCATCAGTCGAGGACTAGCGGCAGATACGCAGTATTTT.